This entry is about one T cell receptor (beta chain). Its antigen remains undetermined. Base-call qualities are not available, and no considerably larger clone is one nucleotide away. Trimming removed 3 bases from V and 7 bases from J; the gene matches leave 11 bases unexplained. CDR1 SGHNT and CDR2 YENEEA were looked up in the germline V gene. From the cysteine through the phenylalanine, the CDR3 covers 16 amino acids. The sequence is cut down to CDR3 DNA, 48 bases in frame from base 1. In the ophthalmopathy patients, disease was moderately to severely active, with a Clinical Activity Score of 3 or more, a NOSPECS grade of 4 or more, and a duration of less than 3 months. Patients with uncontrolled infections, other autoimmune diseases, pregnancy or lactation were excluded. Diagnoses relied on clinical symptoms, serum thyroxine and TRAb, thyroid ultrasound and orbital computed tomography. Ficoll-Paque density gradient centrifugation was used to isolate PBMCs from about 10 ml of fresh peripheral blood. Total RNA was extracted with Trizol reagent, and quality was checked on an Agilent 2100 Bioanalyzer.

This specimen comes from a study of T cells in Graves' hyperthyroidism and ophthalmopathy (dated by TCRdb to about 2019). Background on the whole study: Peripheral blood samples were taken at the time of initial diagnosis, prior to any treatment. The roughly 90 discovery patients were divided at random into training and test sets in a 7:3 ratio. After sampling, hyperthyroidism patients received methimazole starting at 30 mg daily, and ophthalmopathy patients received high-dose intravenous methylprednisolone. A discovery cohort of about a hundred patients, 43 with Graves' ophthalmopathy and approximately 60 with stable Graves' hyperthyroidism, was used to find distinguishing TCR V-J signatures. Prospective prediction of ophthalmopathy was tested in an independent validation cohort consisting of 18 hyperthyroidism patients and over 15 patients who later progressed to ophthalmopathy. Thyroid tissue and blood T-cell repertoires from about six Graves' hyperthyroidism patients were also compared in the study. According to the paper, TCR Vbeta CDR3 sequencing was carried out on 135 peripheral blood samples, which came from under 50 ophthalmopathy, roughly 75 hyperthyroidism and roughly 17 progressor patients.

The TCR beta CDR3 regions were amplified from RNA transcripts. The first round of RT-PCR for the TCR CDR3 was performed with the HTBI primer set and the Qiagen OneStep RT-PCR kit. Libraries were constructed in a second round of multiplex PCR, after which size selection and purification were carried out. Sequencing of the libraries was done on an Illumina HiSeq2000 using paired-end 100 bp reads. Turning to the authors' computational methods: Raw data were processed with SOAPnuke, discarding reads with adapters, uncalled bases, mean Phred below 15, or no exact constant-primer or identifier match. High-quality paired reads were merged with COPE v1.2.5, and unique nucleotide sequences were defined as clonotypes. Clonotypes were aligned to IMGT TRBV, TRBD and TRBJ reference segments using MiTCR v1.1. The analysis included only V-J combinations with a frequency above 0.0001, which together covered around 99% of the repertoires. A TCS score was defined as the ratio between F50 (clonal expansion) and ExV (chaos), using BLOSUM62-based TCRdist between CDR3 peptides within each V-J. Welch's t-statistics and random forest reduced around 510 V-J features to roughly 13, which were used in a naive Bayes classifier (R e1071). TCRdb redid the processing of the public reads, applying fastp at Q25 and MiXCR, and retained in-frame beta chains. Every entry covers one CDR3 protein and lists the most common genes and DNA from its rows. These V and J calls rely on TCRdb rather than the paper's analysis. Present in this sample are about 410,000 distinct CDR3 sequences, approximately 15% of which were seen just once. Clones ranked in the top ten supply roughly 13% of the sample.

The study at large found these results: During validation, the model predicted progression to ophthalmopathy a median of around 7 months ahead of onset, with more than 55% sensitivity and 72% to 85% specificity. Blood samples also contained most of the expanded thyroid clonotypes (frequency above 0.001), which suggests that blood repertoires may reflect thyroid immune responses. Ophthalmopathy was separated from stable hyperthyroidism by a 13 V-J signature model, with 85% to 90% sensitivity and 81% to 83% specificity obtained in cross-validation and 80%/75% obtained in testing. No statistical method was used to fix the sample size in advance, and group allocation was not hidden from the investigators.

The sequence links TRBV11-3 to TRBJ2-1, and TRBD2 matches 8 of the central bases. This clonotype was obtained from a man between 18 and 35 years old with Graves' ophthalmopathy. The sample comprised blood. The sequence in DNA is TGTGCCAGCAGCTTCCAGCGGGAGAGGGTTGGAAATGAGCAGTTCTTC. Its product reads: CASSFQRERVGNEQFF.